These 27 T cell receptor beta chains were all obtained from the same sample, sequenced in a study of control samples from healthy donors and cancer patients. The table came from immunoSEQ multiplex PCR; TCRdb's copy has only in-frame clones and leaves some out. The data contain about 180,000 clones, just over 90% of them singletons. Sequenced input: blood. The receptors here all came from a man aged 30-40 years in good health.

The rearrangement uses TRBV10-3 and TRBJ1-6; D is ambiguous. The CDR3 loop spans 14 amino acids. With 7 bases removed from V and 3 bases from J, the gap between germline ends came to 10 bases. Germline CDR1 and CDR2: ENHRY and SYGVKD. The CDR3 DNA is TGTGCCATCACCCCGGAACGCTATAATTCACCCCTCCACTTT. Protein product: CAITPERYNSPLHF.

This chain connects TRBV12-3 or TRBV12-4 to TRBJ2-7; 7 bases are a match to TRBD1. The CDR3 has 13 residues. V trimming: 6 bases; J trimming: 4 bases; junction bases outside the gene matches: 6. The CDR3 region has the DNA TGTGCCAGCAGCCCGACAGGGATGTACGAGCAGTACTTC. Its protein product is CASSPTGMYEQYF.

V and J are TRBV7-9 and TRBJ2-2; D is unresolved. This CDR3 has 14 residues. Trimming removed 0 bases from V and 4 bases from J, with 6 bases in between. Germline lookup yields CDR1 SEHNR and CDR2 FQNEAQ (reference sequence). CDR3 amino acids: CASSLAGFTGELFF. In DNA, the CDR3 is TGTGCCAGCAGCTTAGCGGGTTTCACCGGGGAGCTGTTTTTT.

This rearrangement joins TRBV10-1 to TRBJ1-2, with D unclear. V lost 6 bases, J lost 2 bases, and 10 bases lay in between. The CDR3 sequence is 13 residues long. Germline CDR1 WNHNN, CDR2 SYGVQD (reference sequence). Written as DNA, the CDR3 is TGCGCCAGCAGCAGCAGCCCGAACTATGGCTACACCTTC. The encoded protein is CASSSSPNYGYTF.

The chain uses TRBV4-3 and TRBJ1-5; D unclear. Germline CDR1 is LGHNA and CDR2 is YSLEER. The CDR3 runs to 15 residues. Trimming stripped 0 bases from V and 0 bases from J, with 6 bases between. CDR3 residues: CASSQDSNSNQPQHF. As DNA, the CDR3 is TGCGCCAGCAGCCAAGATTCGAATAGCAATCAGCCCCAGCATTTT.

The V and J genes are TRBV30 and TRBJ1-5, with a possible D match to TRBD1 (5 bases). The CDR3 totals 16 residues. In germline, CDR1 is GTSNPN, CDR2 SVGIG (reference sequence). V lost 2 bases and J lost 2, with 16 bases in between. The CDR3 DNA reads as TGTGCCTGGAGTAGTGGGGCCGGGGGTGGCAATCAGCCCCAGCATTTT. Translating gives CAWSSGAGGGNQPQHF.

This sequence joins TRBV27 and TRBJ2-3, with D possibly being TRBD1 or TRBD2 (5 bases each). The germline V gene has CDR1 MNHEY and CDR2 SMNVEV (reference sequence). V lost 4 bases and J lost 8, with 22 bases in between. The CDR3 extends over 16 amino acids. The CDR3 region is CASSSTSRGPRGTQYF. The CDR3 DNA reads TGTGCCAGCAGTTCGACCTCCCGGGGACCAAGGGGTACGCAGTATTTT.

This clone was recorded a few times. V gene TRBV5-1 combines with J gene TRBJ2-3; D gene uncertain. Germline assignment: CDR1 SGHRS and CDR2 YFSETQ. The germline V and J ends were trimmed by 4 bases and 8 bases, with 5 bases remaining between them. This CDR3 comprises 10 residues. The CDR3 DNA reads as TGCGCCAGCAGCCCCCCTACGCAGTATTTT. Translating gives CASSPPTQYF. The variable domain in full, completed from reference TRBV5-1 and TRBJ2-3, reads KAGVTQTPRYLIKTRGQQVTLSCSPISGHRSVSWYQQTPGQGLQFLFEYFSETQRNKGNFPGRFSGRQFSNSRSEMNVSTLELGDSALYLCASSPPTQYFGPGTRLTVL.

The chain links TRBV24-1 to TRBJ2-1, with a weak D call TRBD2 (7 bases). Germline CDR1 KGHDR, CDR2 SFDVKD. Trimming left V 5 bases short and J 4 bases short, with 14 bases between. The CDR3 is 15 residues long. CDR3 amino acids: CATSATGGPYNEQFF. In nucleotides, the CDR3 is TGTGCCACCAGTGCGACGGGGGGCCCATACAATGAGCAGTTCTTC.

CDR3 nucleotide sequence: TGTGCCAGTAGTACTCAGACAGGGACTGAAGCTTTCTTT. It translates to CASSTQTGTEAFF. The chain is built from TRBV19 and TRBJ1-1, with 7 bases that match TRBD1. The CDR3 spans 13 residues. CDR1 LNHDA and CDR2 SQIVND come from the germline V gene (reference sequence). J lost 5 bases, V lost 4 bases, and 4 bases had no gene match.

The chain uses TRBV2 and TRBJ2-6; TRBD1 matches at 8 bases. CDR1 is SNHLY, CDR2 FYNNEI, per germline. The junction had 11 bases not matched to a gene; V was cut back by 10 bases and J by 0 bases. This CDR3 region has 17 residues. CDR3 in amino acids: CATRFGTGRSGANVLTF. CDR3 nucleotide sequence: TGTGCCACTCGCTTCGGGACAGGCCGCTCTGGGGCCAACGTCCTGACTTTC.

This chain connects TRBV28 to TRBJ2-1; D is unclear. The length of the CDR3 is 11 residues. CDR1 and CDR2 from the germline V gene are MDHEN and SYDVKM. The V and J ends lost 5 bases and 6 bases respectively, with 5 bases between them. The CDR3 loop is CASSNSNEQFF. The DNA of the CDR3 is TGTGCCAGCAGTAACAGCAATGAGCAGTTCTTC.

V and J are TRBV7-9 and TRBJ2-5, with D uncertain. The CDR3 loop spans 14 amino acids. Germline lookup yields CDR1 SEHNR and CDR2 FQNEAQ (reference sequence). V lost 8 bases, J lost 5 bases, and 18 bases lay in between. The CDR3 protein is CASGSWPGGETQYF. Written as DNA, the CDR3 is TGTGCCAGCGGGTCCTGGCCCGGTGGGGAGACCCAGTACTTC.

CDR3 protein: CACRESPYNEQFF. CDR3 nucleotides: TGTGCCTGCCGGGAGTCGCCGTACAATGAGCAGTTCTTC. The chain recombines TRBV30 with TRBJ2-1; D is perhaps TRBD2 (6 bases). The V end was cut by 6 bases, the J end by 4 bases, with 13 bases between. This CDR3 region has 13 residues. Germline V lookup: CDR1 GTSNPN, CDR2 SVGIG (reference sequence).

CDR3 nucleotide sequence: TGTGCCAGTGGTACAGGGACAGACACCTACGAAGCTTTCTTT. Translating it yields CASGTGTDTYEAFF. The chain recombines TRBV4-2 with TRBJ1-1; the match to TRBD1 covers 7 bases. The CDR3 spans 14 residues. Germline trimming cut 9 bases from V and 8 bases from J; bases unmatched to any gene: 15. CDR1 and CDR2 (germline): LGHNA, YNFKEQ.

The chain has TRBV20-1 and TRBJ2-3; 7 bases map to TRBD2. There are 16 residues in the CDR3. The trim removed 3 bases at V and 4 bases at J, leaving 13 bases unmatched. CDR1 DFQATT and CDR2 SNEGSKA come from the germline V gene (reference sequence). The CDR3 sequence is CSASPLSGAVADTQYF. The CDR3 DNA is TGCAGTGCTAGTCCGTTGAGCGGGGCAGTCGCAGATACGCAGTATTTT.

This clone has only one observation. The gene calls are TRBV14 and TRBJ2-3; a weak D match, TRBD1 (6 bases). This CDR3 has 14 amino acids. Trimming stripped 6 bases from V and 4 bases from J, with 14 bases between. The germline gives CDR1 SGHDN, CDR2 FVKESK. The DNA of the CDR3 is TGTGCCAGCAGTTTAAAACAGGGCCCAGATACGCAGTATTTT. It yields the protein CASSLKQGPDTQYF.

The chain couples TRBV28 to TRBJ1-5; D is uncertain. This CDR3 comprises 13 residues. CDR1 and CDR2 from the germline V gene are MDHEN and SYDVKM. Trimming pared 6 bases from V and 3 bases from J, leaving 9 bases between. CDR3 residues: CASSPGPNQPQHF. The CDR3 DNA follows: TGTGCCAGCAGCCCGGGCCCCAATCAGCCCCAGCATTTT. Filled out from reference TRBV28 and TRBJ1-5, the complete variable domain reads DVKVTQSSRYLVKRTGEKVFLECVQDMDHENMFWYRQDPGLGLRLIYFSYDVKMKEKGDIPEGYSVSREKKERFSLILESASTNQTSMYLCASSPGPNQPQHFGDGTRLSIL.

The chain recombines TRBV7-8 with TRBJ1-2; TRBD1 matches at 9 bases. The CDR3 length is 13 residues. Looked up from germline, CDR1 is SGHVS and CDR2 is FQNEAQ. The V and J ends lost 5 bases and 12 bases, in that order; junction bases with no gene match: 10. CDR3 sequence (DNA): TGTGCCAGCAGCGCGCCGGGACAGGGAAAAAACACCTTC. As protein: CASSAPGQGKNTF.

This chain connects TRBV5-1 to TRBJ1-1; D gene ambiguous. The CDR3 spans 13 residues. CDR1 SGHRS and CDR2 YFSETQ come from the germline V gene. V was cut by 4 bases and J by 1 base, with 8 bases left in between. CDR3 sequence reads: CASSPGSNTEAFF. Here the CDR3 DNA reads TGCGCCAGCAGCCCCGGGTCGAACACTGAAGCTTTCTTT. Full variable domain (missing parts from reference TRBV5-1 and TRBJ1-1): KAGVTQTPRYLIKTRGQQVTLSCSPISGHRSVSWYQQTPGQGLQFLFEYFSETQRNKGNFPGRFSGRQFSNSRSEMNVSTLELGDSALYLCASSPGSNTEAFFGQGTRLTVV.

This chain joins TRBV4-3 and TRBJ2-7, with 10 bases identical to TRBD1. The CDR3 runs 18 residues. The V segment lost 4 bases and the J segment 5 bases; nucleotides outside the gene matches: 17. The germline gives CDR1 LGHNA, CDR2 YSLEER. The CDR3 DNA is TGCGCCAGCAGCCCTCCGGACGACAGGGGGCGCGTAGGGGACGAGCAGTACTTC. It encodes CASSPPDDRGRVGDEQYF.

The rearrangement uses TRBV28 and TRBJ1-5; 10 nucleotides line up with TRBD1. Germline V gene sequence: CDR1 MDHEN, CDR2 SYDVKM. This CDR3 has 16 amino acids. V lost 6 bases, J lost 7 bases, and 12 bases stayed unmatched. The chain's CDR3 is CASSLMPGDRGQPQHF. As DNA, the CDR3 is TGTGCCAGCAGCCTTATGCCGGGGGACAGGGGACAGCCCCAGCATTTT.

This rearrangement joins TRBV7-8 to TRBJ2-7; possible D gene TRBD1, 6 bases. The CDR3 totals 13 residues. The V end was cut by 5 bases, the J end by 13 bases, with 21 bases between. Germline CDR1 reads SGHVS; CDR2 reads FQNEAQ. DNA of the CDR3: TGTGCCAGCAGCCCCGGCTCCAGGGACACCTCATACTTC. Its translation is CASSPGSRDTSYF.

The chain carries TRBV19 and TRBJ2-7, with 10 bases lining up with TRBD1. The germline CDR1 and CDR2 sequences are LNHDA and SQIVND (reference sequence). The trim removed 6 bases at V and 4 bases at J, leaving 6 bases unmatched. The length of the CDR3 is 14 residues. CDR3 protein: CASSDPGQGYEQYF. In DNA, the CDR3 is TGTGCCAGTAGCGATCCGGGACAGGGGTACGAGCAGTACTTC.

The J gene is TRBJ2-7, the V gene TRBV28, with TRBD1 matching 10 bases. CDR1 is MDHEN and CDR2 is SYDVKM in the germline V gene. This CDR3 is built from 14 residues. Trimming cost V 6 bases and J 2 bases; bases outside gene matches: 4. The CDR3 sequence is CASRGQGQTYEQYF. The CDR3 nucleotides read TGTGCCAGCAGGGGACAGGGGCAAACCTACGAGCAGTACTTC.

The chain employs TRBV5-1 and TRBJ1-6; D remains unclear. Germline CDR1 is SGHRS and CDR2 is YFSETQ. The CDR3 has 16 residues. Trimming left V 0 bases short and J 5 bases short, with 12 bases between. CDR3 protein: CASSLELVSHNSPLHF. The CDR3 DNA is TGCGCCAGCAGCTTGGAGCTGGTCAGTCATAATTCACCCCTCCACTTT.

The chain carries TRBV5-4 and TRBJ2-3, with a possible D match to TRBD2 (5 bases). The germline V gene encodes CDR1 SGHNT and CDR2 YYREEE (reference sequence). The CDR3 runs 15 residues. Trimming stripped 0 bases from V and 0 bases from J, with 8 bases between. The CDR3 DNA is TGTGCCAGCAGCTTGGGGGTAGCGAGCACAGATACGCAGTATTTT. This encodes CASSLGVASTDTQYF.